This record looks at one T cell receptor beta chain sequence and its context. Its specificity is unknown. The CDR3 totals 16 residues. The germline V gene encodes CDR1 MNHEY and CDR2 SMNVEV (reference sequence). The V and J ends lost 4 bases and 7 bases, in that order; junction bases with no gene match: 11. The data derive from a study of cytomegalovirus exposure and HLA in healthy donors. Study findings and constraints: 87-base-pair reads could not separate some V segments, including TRBV6-2 and TRBV6-3. In an earlier analysis, productive rearrangement rates for most beta V segments clustered near 87% or 30%.

PCR primers comprised 60 Vbeta and 13 Jbeta primers. Generated by immunoSEQ multiplex PCR, the TCRdb table keeps only in-frame clones and is missing some. Among roughly 140,000 clones listed, around 79% were seen once. Sequencing was performed on PBMCs. The chain carries TRBV27 and TRBJ1-2; 11 positions agree with TRBD1. This receptor was taken from a male donor in good health and CMV-seronegative. For the CDR3, the DNA is TGTGCCAGCAGTTCGCACCGGGACAGGGGGGGAGGTGGCTACACCTTC. This sequence encodes CASSSHRDRGGGGYTF.